The present TCR beta chain was sequenced within a study of blood T cell repertoires in COVID-19. Study in general: T cells, B-cell-depleted T cells, or PBMCs supplied cDNA or gDNA.

TCRdb's copy holds only in-frame clones and misses some; the assay was immunoSEQ multiplex PCR. The table has some 360,000 clones, around 87% seen once. The V and J ends lost 0 bases and 0 bases respectively, with 10 bases between them. CDR1 is SGDLS and CDR2 is YYNGEE in the germline V gene. CDR3 length: 16 residues. Those enrolled in Seattle joined during active infection and were followed longitudinally afterward. The V call is TRBV9, the J call TRBJ1-3, with a tentative D call TRBD1 (5 bases). Input material: peripheral blood. The receptor comes from a woman between 55 and 75 years old with COVID-19, enrolled during active disease. CDR3 DNA sequence: TGTGCCAGCAGCGTAGGAACAGGCCACTCTGGAAACACCATATATTTT. The encoded protein is CASSVGTGHSGNTIYF.